This T cell receptor beta chain stems from a study of shared clonotypes between healthy human individuals. Data came from immunoSEQ multiplex PCR; TCRdb stores just in-frame clones and leaves some out. Altogether fewer than 1.4 million clones are present, 75% to 85% being singletons, with the ten largest covering 0.6% to 0.7%. The J segment lost 5 bases and the V segment lost 5 bases, leaving 5 bases of the junction unmatched. Germline lookup yields CDR1 SGHVS and CDR2 FNYEAQ. This CDR3 is 14 amino acids long. Sample: memory CD4+ T cells from PBMCs. Subset given: CD45RA-negative fraction. The chain links TRBV7-6 to TRBJ2-2; 7 bases fit TRBD2. The receptor was isolated from a man younger than 35 in good health. Some clones in this sample may be carry-over from other donors' samples. CDR3 residues: CASSVLAMTGELFF. The CDR3 DNA reads TGTGCCAGCAGCGTACTAGCGATGACCGGGGAGCTGTTTTTT.